This TCR beta chain came from a study of T-cell memory formation after mild COVID-19 (dated by TCRdb to the early 2020s). Background on the whole study: TCR sequence clusters from the two donors were largely donor specific. Longitudinal TCRalpha and TCRbeta repertoire sequencing tracked T-cell clones expanding and contracting after mild COVID-19 in two donors. The cohort was made up of two young adult volunteers, one female and one male, who were previously healthy. Results the study describes overall, beyond this receptor: Contracting CD4+ clones turned up mainly in the CM and EM memory subsets, whereas EMRA was where CD8+ clones were enriched. Only a couple of mild cases were covered by the study, and larger cohorts that include severe cases with pre-infection samples were considered necessary. Some responding clones were detected in pre-infection memory, suggesting pre-existing cross-reactive memory T cells joined the SARS-CoV-2 response. Clones that contracted from day 15 to 85 showed balanced CD4/CD8 phenotypes, whereas a second wave of clones that expanded from day 15 to 37 leaned towards CD4+. Whether the second-wave clones peaking on day 37 were SARS-CoV-2 specific was not confirmed.

As regards this clonotype: This receptor's antigen is unknown. There are no base qualities to consult, and no much larger clone falls within one base.

As encoded in the germline V gene (reference sequence), CDR1 is LGHDT while CDR2 is YNNKEL. The junction carries 5 bases between V and J, which are trimmed by 4 bases and 7 bases respectively. The CDR3 sequence holds 11 residues, the cysteine and phenylalanine included. This entry keeps only the CDR3 DNA: 33 bases, framed from base 1. Sequencing took place on an Illumina NovaSeq 6000. cDNA libraries for TCRalpha and TCRbeta were prepared by 5'RACE using constant-segment primers, with sample barcodes and unique molecular identifiers added. RNA was extracted from every sample with Trizol reagent. Library amplification was performed in two PCR steps, and a second sample barcode and Illumina TruSeq adapters were introduced in the second step. The libraries were sequenced on an Illumina NovaSeq using 2 x 150 bp paired-end reads. In the original analysis: Reads were demultiplexed and collapsed into UMI-guided consensus sequences with migec v1.2.7. Using mixcr v2.1.11, UMI consensuses were aligned to TRA and TRB V and J templates and then assembled into clonotypes. A clonotype was counted as expanded or contracted only when both edgeR and NoisET called the clonotype significant, with the noise models trained on biological replicates. For edgeR calls, a false discovery rate-adjusted p below 0.01 and a log2 fold-change threshold of 1 were applied. As an exploratory analysis of dynamics, max-normalized trajectories of the 1000 most abundant clonotypes were examined by PCA with hierarchical clustering. Separately sequenced CD4+ and CD8+ repertoires were used to assign a CD4 or CD8 phenotype to each responding clone. The public reads were quality trimmed at Q25 with fastp and then assembled into clones with MiXCR by TCRdb, keeping productive beta chains. Each CDR3 protein gets just one entry, which takes the most common genes and DNA from the rows behind it. TCRdb, rather than the study authors, made the V and J calls. In all, the sample holds more than 350,000 distinct CDR3 sequences, and 16% of those were seen once. Of the sample, roughly 21% is held by the ten largest clones.

PBMCs were isolated by Ficoll-Paque density gradient centrifugation. This chain is built from TRBV3-1 and TRBJ2-4; no D gene can be assigned with confidence. This TCR came from a man younger than 30 who had mild COVID-19 (a few samples of this study predate the infection). The sample titles of this study are shuffled in the database, so cell type and time point are left out; the donor was told from shared clones. Sequencing was carried out using PBMCs or a T cell subset sorted from them (not recorded which). Read as DNA, the sequence is TGTGCCAGCAGCCGCTATAACATTCAGTACTTC. It encodes CASSRYNIQYF.